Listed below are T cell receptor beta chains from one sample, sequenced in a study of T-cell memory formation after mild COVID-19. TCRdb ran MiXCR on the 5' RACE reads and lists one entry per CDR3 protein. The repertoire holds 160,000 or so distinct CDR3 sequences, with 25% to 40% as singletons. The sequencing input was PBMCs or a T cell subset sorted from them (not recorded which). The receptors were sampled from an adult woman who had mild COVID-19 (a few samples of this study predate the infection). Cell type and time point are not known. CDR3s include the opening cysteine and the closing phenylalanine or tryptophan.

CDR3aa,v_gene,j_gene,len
CSAREDRGLYNEQFF,TRBV20-1,TRBJ2-1,15
CASRQPTGYNEQFF,TRBV6-5,TRBJ2-1,14
CASSLSPRHTDTQYF,TRBV12-3/TRBV12-4,TRBJ2-3,15
CATLKFLTAYGYTF,TRBV12-3/TRBV12-4,TRBJ1-2,14
CASSKWGNDQPQHF,TRBV6-6,TRBJ1-5,14
CASSLDGTGGWETQYF,TRBV27,TRBJ2-5,16
CASSHYGQGNTEAFF,TRBV3-1,TRBJ1-1,15
CASTTGQGPDTQYF,TRBV27,TRBJ2-3,14
CASSNRQFSGANVLTF,TRBV12-3/TRBV12-4,TRBJ2-6,16
CASSAGHLYNEQFF,TRBV9,TRBJ2-1,14
CASSFYRDGKLFF,TRBV12-3/TRBV12-4,TRBJ1-4,13
CASSPVLAGSYEQYF,TRBV18,TRBJ2-7,15
CASSRLGVEAFF,TRBV7-2,TRBJ1-1,12
CATSTGGIGNEQFF,TRBV24-1,TRBJ2-1,14
CSARRGGMYF,TRBV20-1,TRBJ2-3,10
CASSSLMQPEISGDYNEQFF,TRBV27,TRBJ2-1,20
CASSPPSGTGYNEQFF,TRBV18,TRBJ2-1,16
CASSFFGGEQETQYF,TRBV12-3/TRBV12-4,TRBJ2-5,15
CASSYGQGVDTQYF,TRBV5-1,TRBJ2-3,14
CASSLRGSFSYNEQFF,TRBV12-3/TRBV12-4,TRBJ2-1,16
CASSLGQGDEKLFF,TRBV5-1,TRBJ1-4,14
CATSDWSGSSYNEQFF,TRBV24-1,TRBJ2-1,16
CASSLTKEGYGYTF,TRBV7-8,TRBJ1-2,14
CASSLGTGTQPQHF,TRBV5-1,TRBJ1-5,14
CASSYGVGEQYF,TRBV6-5,TRBJ2-7,12
CASSQVERGYYNEQFF,TRBV3-1,TRBJ2-1,16
CAITRDRDNTEAFF,TRBV10-3,TRBJ1-1,14
CATSDPNRTGRNEQYF,TRBV24-1,TRBJ2-7,16
CSATRLRGTSEQYF,TRBV20-1,TRBJ2-7,14
CASSVDGSGGAGETQYF,TRBV9,TRBJ2-5,17
CASGTGPGGYEQYF,TRBV5-6,TRBJ2-7,14